This T cell receptor beta chain emerged from a study of blood T cells in healthy people across ages. Whole-study findings and limits: Diversity of TCR beta correlated strongly with naive T cell percentage. Diversity was higher, and naive CD4+ cells more numerous, in long-lived donors than in aged donors.

Concerning this clonotype: What it binds is unknown.

It was with a sample-barcoded 5' primer and a J-beta primer mix that a second PCR of about 6 to 12 cycles was run. TCRdb analysed the 5' RACE reads with MiXCR anew, one entry per CDR3 protein. The sample contains about 650,000 distinct CDR3 sequences, about 34% of which appear only once. Sequencing input: blood. This TCR was recovered from a woman of 80 years or more in good health.

Written as DNA, the CDR3 is TGTGCCAGCAGCCACACTAGCGGGGGGTCCACAGATACGCAGTATTTT. Encoded protein: CASSHTSGGSTDTQYF. The chain recombines TRBV4-2 with TRBJ2-3, with 12 bases identical to TRBD2. The CDR3 loop spans 16 amino acids. Trimming cost V 3 bases and J 2 bases; bases outside gene matches: 3. Germline CDR1 reads LGHNA; CDR2 reads YNFKEQ.